The next 21 T cell receptor beta chains were all read from a single sample in a study of blood T cell repertoires in COVID-19. The protocol was immunoSEQ multiplex PCR, while the TCRdb copy is restricted to in-frame clones and leaves out a portion. Of about 320,000 clones in the sample, 89% were seen once. Sequencing was carried out using peripheral blood. The receptors derive from a woman aged 25 to 39 with COVID-19, enrolled during active disease.

This clone was found a few times. The rearrangement links TRBV27 to TRBJ1-6, with D perhaps matching TRBD1 (5 bases). V gave up 6 bases and J gave up 8 bases, with 14 bases separating them. The germline gives CDR1 MNHEY, CDR2 SMNVEV (reference sequence). There are 14 residues in the CDR3. CDR3 sequence reads: CASSPDRPYSPLHF. In DNA, the CDR3 is TGTGCCAGCAGCCCAGACAGACCCTATTCACCCCTCCACTTT.

The chain links TRBV24-1 to TRBJ2-3, with D tentatively TRBD2 (5 bases). CDR1 is KGHDR and CDR2 is SFDVKD in the germline V gene. The CDR3 loop spans 15 amino acids. V lost 4 bases to trimming and J lost 3 bases, with 13 bases between them. The CDR3 sequence is CATSERAWGTDTQYF. CDR3 nucleotide sequence: TGTGCCACCAGTGAGAGGGCTTGGGGTACAGATACGCAGTATTTT.

The rearrangement joins TRBV6-2 or TRBV6-3 to TRBJ1-1; a possible D gene is TRBD1 (5 bases). CDR1 MNHEY and CDR2 SVGEGT come from the germline V gene. V lost 1 base to trimming and J lost 5 bases, with 14 bases between them. The CDR3 length is 15 residues. The CDR3 DNA follows: TGTGCCAGCAGTTACTTCCAGGGATATAGGACTGAAGCTTTCTTT. It translates to CASSYFQGYRTEAFF.

As to this clone: The same CDR3 arises from other DNA sequences in this sample as well. The rearrangement joins TRBV5-1 to TRBJ1-5; TRBD1 aligns across 7 bases. The germline CDR1 and CDR2 sequences are SGHRS and YFSETQ. J was trimmed by 4 bases and V by 2 bases; bases with no gene match: 0. The CDR3 runs to 13 residues. CDR3 in DNA: TGCGCCAGCAGCTTACAGGGGAATCAGCCCCAGCATTTT. It encodes CASSLQGNQPQHF.

This chain uses TRBV4-1 with TRBJ2-1; D unclear. Germline V gene data show CDR1 as MGHRA and CDR2 as YSYEKL. Trimming took off 0 bases at V and 4 bases at J, with 10 bases between the two ends. CDR3 size: 15 residues. The CDR3 coding sequence is TGCGCCAGCAGCCAAGATCCGCCAGGATACAATGAGCAGTTCTTC. This encodes CASSQDPPGYNEQFF.

This chain uses TRBV15 with TRBJ1-1; 12 positions agree with TRBD1. The V segment lost 3 bases and the J segment 7 bases; nucleotides outside the gene matches: 15. The CDR3 runs 18 residues. CDR1 LNHNV and CDR2 YYDKDF come from the germline V gene (reference sequence). The CDR3 DNA reads TGTGCCACCAGCAGGCCCCCGGGACAGGGGGCGCTTTGGGTTGAAGCTTTCTTT. It specifies CATSRPPGQGALWVEAFF.

This clone has more than one count but fewer than ten. J is TRBJ2-3 and V is TRBV5-1; 8 nucleotides match TRBD1. V dropped 5 bases and J dropped 6; count of bases not matched to a gene: 8. Germline CDR1 SGHRS, CDR2 YFSETQ. This CDR3 spans 14 amino acids. The CDR3 spells CASSPPGQEDTQYF. The CDR3 nucleotides are TGCGCCAGCAGTCCCCCGGGACAGGAGGATACGCAGTATTTT.

CDR3 region: CAISKTGGSDEQYF. CDR3 nucleotides: TGTGCCATCAGTAAGACAGGGGGCTCTGACGAGCAGTACTTC. The chain uses TRBV10-3 and TRBJ2-7; 10 nucleotides match TRBD1. CDR1 is ENHRY and CDR2 is SYGVKD in the germline V gene. The trim removed 5 bases at V and 5 bases at J, leaving 6 bases unmatched. This CDR3 has 14 residues.

The rearrangement links TRBV11-2 to TRBJ2-3; TRBD1 aligns across 8 bases. The V gene end was trimmed by 4 bases and the J gene end by 2 bases; junction bases not matched to a gene: 5. The germline V gene encodes CDR1 SGHAT and CDR2 FQNNGV. This CDR3 has 15 amino acids. Here the CDR3 reads CASSSTGESTDTQYF. Written as DNA, the CDR3 is TGTGCCAGCAGCTCGACAGGGGAGTCCACAGATACGCAGTATTTT. Full variable domain (remainder filled in from reference TRBV11-2 and TRBJ2-3): EAGVAQSPRYKIIEKRQSVAFWCNPISGHATLYWYQQILGQGPKLLIQFQNNGVVDDSQLPKDRFSAERLKGVDSTLKIQPAKLEDSAVYLCASSSTGESTDTQYFGPGTRLTVL.

CDR3 amino acids: CASSLGTMNTEAFF. The DNA for the CDR3 is TGTGCCAGCAGCTTAGGGACAATGAACACTGAAGCTTTCTTT. The gene calls are TRBV7-9 and TRBJ1-1; possibly TRBD1 for D (5 bases). This CDR3 spans 14 amino acids. V was pared by 1 base and J by 0 bases, with 6 bases between. From germline, CDR1 is SEHNR and CDR2 FQNEAQ (reference sequence). Drawing the rest from reference TRBV7-9 and TRBJ1-1, the complete variable domain is DTGVSQNPRHKITKRGQNVTFRCDPISEHNRLYWYRQTLGQGPEFLTYFQNEAQLEKSRLLSDRFSAERPKGSFSTLEIQRTEQGDSAMYLCASSLGTMNTEAFFGQGTRLTVV.

The chain uses TRBV27 and TRBJ1-2; 7 positions match TRBD1. CDR3 length equals 15 residues. Germline values: CDR1 MNHEY, CDR2 SMNVEV (reference sequence). V trimming: 5 bases; J trimming: 2 bases; junction bases outside the gene matches: 8. This chain's CDR3 is CASSPITGANYGYTF. The CDR3 DNA reads TGTGCCAGCAGTCCTATAACAGGGGCCAACTATGGCTACACCTTC.

V and J are TRBV2 and TRBJ1-2; 7 bases map to TRBD1. Germline V gene lookup returns CDR1 SNHLY and CDR2 FYNNEI. This CDR3 comprises 13 residues. With 9 bases clipped from V and 8 bases from J, the junction kept 12 bases outside the gene matches. The CDR3 spells CARKGRGLEGYTF. CDR3 in DNA: TGTGCCAGAAAAGGAAGGGGGCTAGAGGGCTACACCTTC.

The chain combines TRBV20-1 with TRBJ2-7; the D is unclear. Per the germline V gene, CDR1 is DFQATT and CDR2 is SNEGSKA (reference sequence). This CDR3 contains 11 residues. Trimming took off 1 base at V and 2 bases at J, with 3 bases between the two ends. CDR3 nucleotide sequence: TGCAGTGCTAGAGTAACCTACGAGCAGTACTTC. It yields the protein CSARVTYEQYF.

CDR3 bases: TGTGCCAGCAGCGTAGCTCAGGGGAATGAGCAGTTCTTC. The encoded protein is CASSVAQGNEQFF. V gene TRBV9 combines with J gene TRBJ2-1; D is possibly TRBD1 (6 bases). Trimming left V 0 bases short and J 7 bases short, with 8 bases between. The CDR3 has 13 amino acids. Germline values: CDR1 SGDLS, CDR2 YYNGEE.

This clone has just one count. V is TRBV7-9 and J is TRBJ1-2; D is unresolved. This CDR3 spans 13 amino acids. Germline lookup yields CDR1 SEHNR and CDR2 FQNEAQ (reference sequence). The V and J ends lost 5 bases and 4 bases respectively, with 11 bases between them. CDR3 nucleotides: TGTGCCAGCAGCGACATGCCAATCTATGGCTACACCTTC. This codes for CASSDMPIYGYTF.

This rearrangement joins TRBV28 to TRBJ1-2, with D unclear. The CDR3 is 12 amino acids. The germline V and J ends were trimmed by 10 bases and 1 base, with 10 bases remaining between them. Germline V CDR1 and CDR2: MDHEN, SYDVKM. CDR3 loop: CAISTVNYGYTF. The CDR3 coding sequence is TGTGCCATCTCCACAGTTAACTATGGCTACACCTTC.

The chain is built from TRBV27 and TRBJ2-3; 13 bases are a match to TRBD2. The CDR3 loop spans 14 amino acids. The trim removed 4 bases at V and 10 bases at J, leaving 5 bases unmatched. In germline, CDR1 is MNHEY, CDR2 SMNVEV (reference sequence). The CDR3 DNA reads TGTGCCAGCAGTTGGGGACTAGCGGGGTCTCCGCAGTATTTT. Protein sequence: CASSWGLAGSPQYF.

A single count supports this clone. The chain employs TRBV9 and TRBJ2-7; D may be TRBD1 (6 bases). The CDR3 runs to 14 residues. Germline CDR1 is SGDLS and CDR2 is YYNGEE. V was clipped by 3 bases and J by 2 bases, with 12 bases between them. The CDR3 here is CASSAQGRTYEQYF. CDR3 coding DNA: TGTGCCAGCAGCGCACAGGGAAGGACCTACGAGCAGTACTTC.

The chain recombines TRBV3-1 (or the pseudogene TRBV3-2) with TRBJ1-2; D perhaps matches TRBD1 (5 bases). V was clipped by 4 bases and J by 5 bases, with 11 bases between them. CDR1 and CDR2 (germline): LGHDT, YNNKEL (reference sequence). This CDR3 contains 13 residues. The CDR3 protein is CASSPNGGYGYTF. The CDR3 DNA is TGTGCCAGCAGCCCAAACGGGGGGTATGGCTACACCTTC.

The sample holds one count of this clone. The chain joins TRBV6-5 to TRBJ1-5; D is uncertain. Germline CDR1 and CDR2: MNHEY and SVGAGI. This CDR3 contains 13 residues. V shed 7 bases and J shed 5 bases, with 12 bases lying between them. For the CDR3, the DNA is TGTGCCAGCACCGTGGCCAGCGATCAGCCCCAGCATTTT. It yields the protein CASTVASDQPQHF.

This clone was seen a few times. This chain uses TRBV6-8 with TRBJ2-7; 7 nucleotides line up with TRBD1. The CDR3 is made up of 17 amino acids. The junction had 15 bases not matched to a gene; V was cut back by 7 bases and J by 0 bases. Germline V gene data show CDR1 as MNHGY and CDR2 as SAAAGT. CDR3: CASTYGMGQSHSYEQYF. CDR3 in DNA: TGTGCCAGCACCTACGGGATGGGACAGTCCCACTCCTACGAGCAGTACTTC.